Listed here are 17 T cell receptor beta chains from one sample, sequenced in a study of Ad26.COV2.S vaccination and SARS-CoV-2 variants. The treatment: some 19 received Ad26.COV2.S at low or high dose, single or two shots; 5 received placebo; per-sample allocation not given. The study sampled participants on day 63 after the first vaccine or placebo injection. Repertoires were generated with immunoSEQ multiplex PCR, while TCRdb's copy carries only in-frame clones and drops some. The data show approximately 480,000 clones, 70% to 90% seen once. Here the sequenced sample was peripheral blood, taken in a trial of Ad26.COV2.S vaccine versus placebo. The receptors were sampled from a person between 18 and 59 years old who received the Ad26.COV2.S COVID-19 vaccine or a placebo.

This clone was detected once. This rearrangement joins TRBV5-1 to TRBJ1-5; maybe TRBD1 (5 bases). V was cut by 5 bases and J by 3 bases, with 9 bases left in between. The CDR3 has 13 amino acids. CDR1 is SGHRS, CDR2 YFSETQ, per germline. The CDR3 sequence: CASSTGFNQPQHF. CDR3 DNA: TGCGCCAGCAGTACAGGATTCAATCAGCCCCAGCATTTT.

V gene TRBV11-2 combines with J gene TRBJ2-1, with TRBD2 matching 12 bases. Germline V gene lookup returns CDR1 SGHAT and CDR2 FQNNGV. This CDR3 has 15 residues. J was trimmed by 9 bases and V by 2 bases; bases with no gene match: 5. The CDR3 spells CASSLWASGGGEQFF. The CDR3 region has the DNA TGTGCCAGCAGCTTATGGGCTAGCGGGGGGGGTGAGCAGTTCTTC.

This chain connects TRBV7-2 to TRBJ2-7; 7 bases align to TRBD2. This CDR3 is 15 amino acids long. In germline, CDR1 is SGHTA, CDR2 FQGNSA. V trimming: 4 bases; J trimming: 2 bases; junction bases outside the gene matches: 8. The CDR3 protein is CASSSQPSGTYEQYF. The CDR3 DNA sequence: TGTGCCAGCAGCTCTCAACCTAGCGGAACCTACGAGCAGTACTTC. Drawing the rest from reference TRBV7-2 and TRBJ2-7, the complete variable domain is GAGVSQSPSNKVTEKGKDVELRCDPISGHTALYWYRQSLGQGLEFLIYFQGNSAPDKSGLPSDRFSAERTGGSVSTLTIQRTQQEDSAVYLCASSSQPSGTYEQYFGPGTRLTVT.

This chain joins TRBV11-3 and TRBJ2-1, with 10 bases matching TRBD1. The CDR3 contains 15 residues. Per the germline V gene, CDR1 is SGHNT and CDR2 is YENEEA. Trimming removed 6 bases from V and 4 bases from J; junction bases left unmatched: 6. The CDR3 DNA is TGTGCCAGCAGGCGGACAGGGGGTATGTACAATGAGCAGTTCTTC. It encodes CASRRTGGMYNEQFF. The full variable domain, with the rest looked up from reference TRBV11-3 and TRBJ2-1, is EAGVVQSPRYKIIEKKQPVAFWCNPISGHNTLYWYLQNLGQGPELLIRYENEEAVDDSQLPKDRFSAERLKGVDSTLKIQPAELGDSAVYLCASRRTGGMYNEQFFGPGTRLTVL.

The genes are TRBV30 and TRBJ1-2; 7 positions agree with TRBD1. This CDR3 is 12 amino acids long. Germline V gene sequence: CDR1 GTSNPN, CDR2 SVGIG (reference sequence). J lost 7 bases, V lost 5 bases, and 7 bases had no gene match. The CDR3 reads CAWDREVSGYTF. CDR3 nucleotides: TGTGCCTGGGACAGGGAAGTCTCTGGCTACACCTTC.

This chain connects TRBV6-5 to TRBJ1-4; D ambiguous. This CDR3 is built from 13 residues. The germline gives CDR1 MNHEY, CDR2 SVGAGI. V lost 2 bases to trimming and J lost 8 bases, with 9 bases between them. CDR3 in amino acids: CASSYLSTEKLFF. CDR3 coding DNA: TGTGCCAGCAGTTACCTTTCCACAGAAAAACTGTTTTTT.

With regard to this clone: The CDR3 carries no conserved terminal phenylalanine or tryptophan, so it likely arises from a read error. The limits of the CDR3 on the DNA are not certain, so only TCRdb's listed CDR3 is given. The chain is built from TRBV10-2 and TRBJ2-3; the table calls TRBD1, which could not be checked here. The CDR3 is made up of 13 amino acids, end residues included. Germline CDR1 is WSHSY and CDR2 is SAAADI. CDR3 loop: CASSYAQGAPVLS.

CDR3 in amino acids: CASGPTPSFGGRATDTQYF. The CDR3, as DNA: TGTGCTAGTGGTCCCACCCCCTCTTTCGGCGGGAGGGCCACAGATACGCAGTATTTT. This chain connects TRBV12-5 to TRBJ2-3; 9 bases match TRBD2. V lost 5 bases, J lost 2 bases, and 17 bases stayed unmatched. This CDR3 comprises 19 residues. Germline V lookup: CDR1 LGHNT, CDR2 FRNRAP. Full variable domain (outside the CDR3, taken from reference TRBV12-5 and TRBJ2-3): DARVTQTPRHKVTEMGQEVTMRCQPILGHNTVFWYRQTMMQGLELLAYFRNRAPLDDSGMPKDRFSAEMPDATLATLKIQPSEPRDSAVYFCASGPTPSFGGRATDTQYFGPGTRLTVL.

The chain has TRBV9 and TRBJ1-1; 7 nucleotides agree with TRBD1. There are 14 residues in the CDR3. The V segment lost 4 bases and the J segment 2 bases; nucleotides outside the gene matches: 5. Germline-derived CDR1 and CDR2 are SGDLS and YYNGEE. CDR3 region: CASSLRDRNTEAFF. CDR3 bases: TGTGCCAGCAGCCTCCGGGACAGAAACACTGAAGCTTTCTTT.

The chain recombines TRBV5-1 with TRBJ1-5; TRBD1 matches at 12 bases. The CDR3 spans 15 residues. The ends lost 4 bases at V and 5 bases at J; junction bases unmatched: 4. Germline loops: CDR1 SGHRS, CDR2 YFSETQ. The CDR3 loop reads CASSAGTGGDQPQHF. The CDR3 DNA follows: TGCGCCAGCAGCGCCGGGACAGGGGGCGATCAGCCCCAGCATTTT.

The chain recombines TRBV3-1 (or the pseudogene TRBV3-2) with TRBJ1-1, with TRBD1 identical over 10 bases. Germline V CDR1 and CDR2: LGHDT, YNNKEL (reference sequence). V trimming: 0 bases; J trimming: 0 bases; junction bases outside the gene matches: 1. The length of the CDR3 is 16 residues. CDR3 region: CASSQEGTGVNTEAFF. The CDR3 bases are TGTGCCAGCAGCCAAGAGGGGACAGGGGTGAACACTGAAGCTTTCTTT.

The rearrangement joins TRBV6-2 or TRBV6-3 to TRBJ1-2; D gene ambiguous. With 6 bases removed from V and 9 bases from J, the gap between germline ends came to 14 bases. Germline loops: CDR1 MNHEY, CDR2 SVGEGT. This CDR3 contains 12 residues. The CDR3 DNA reads as TGTGCCAGCAGCCTCGATCTGGTGCGCTACACCTTC. It encodes CASSLDLVRYTF.

This chain connects TRBV6-5 to TRBJ2-1; tentatively, D is TRBD2 (6 bases). The CDR3 spans 15 residues. Germline assignment: CDR1 MNHEY and CDR2 SVGAGI. V was clipped by 6 bases and J by 1 base, with 13 bases between them. The CDR3 sequence: CASRHSGGSYNEQFF. CDR3 in DNA: TGTGCCAGCAGACATAGCGGAGGTTCCTACAATGAGCAGTTCTTC.

V is TRBV29-1 and J is TRBJ2-1, with unresolved D. The germline gives CDR1 SQVTM, CDR2 ANQGSEA. Between the trimmed V and J ends, which lost 1 base and 0 bases, there was a span of 10 bases. This CDR3 comprises 15 residues. CDR3 in amino acids: CSVEGTASSYNEQFF. Here the CDR3 DNA reads TGCAGCGTTGAAGGGACCGCCAGCTCCTACAATGAGCAGTTCTTC.

This chain links TRBV9 with TRBJ2-7, with 14 nucleotides matching TRBD2. V lost 4 bases to trimming and J lost 6 bases; unmatched junction nucleotides: 6. The CDR3 extends over 15 amino acids. The germline V gene has CDR1 SGDLS and CDR2 YYNGEE. The CDR3 DNA reads TGTGCCAGCAGCACCTCCGGGACTAGCGGGAGCGAGCAGTACTTC. Encoded protein: CASSTSGTSGSEQYF.

V and J are TRBV7-9 and TRBJ2-1; the D gene could be TRBD1 or TRBD2 (6 bases each). V dropped 5 bases and J dropped 4 bases, with 15 bases sitting between them. Germline CDR1 is SEHNR and CDR2 is FQNEAQ (reference sequence). The CDR3 length is 15 residues. CDR3 loop: CASSLRGLSYNEQFF. In DNA form, the CDR3 reads TGTGCCAGCAGCCTACGGGGGCTGTCATACAATGAGCAGTTCTTC. Complete variable domain (other parts from reference TRBV7-9 and TRBJ2-1): DTGVSQNPRHKITKRGQNVTFRCDPISEHNRLYWYRQTLGQGPEFLTYFQNEAQLEKSRLLSDRFSAERPKGSFSTLEIQRTEQGDSAMYLCASSLRGLSYNEQFFGPGTRLTVL.

This rearrangement joins TRBV7-3 to TRBJ2-1, with D perhaps TRBD1 or TRBD2 (6 bases each). This CDR3 has 16 amino acids. Per the germline V gene, CDR1 is SGHTA and CDR2 is FQGTGA. The V gene lost 2 bases and the J gene lost 7 bases, with 18 bases spanning the gap. This CDR3 is CASSLVPGARENEQFF. Here the CDR3 DNA reads TGTGCCAGCAGCTTAGTCCCGGGGGCCCGGGAGAATGAGCAGTTCTTC.